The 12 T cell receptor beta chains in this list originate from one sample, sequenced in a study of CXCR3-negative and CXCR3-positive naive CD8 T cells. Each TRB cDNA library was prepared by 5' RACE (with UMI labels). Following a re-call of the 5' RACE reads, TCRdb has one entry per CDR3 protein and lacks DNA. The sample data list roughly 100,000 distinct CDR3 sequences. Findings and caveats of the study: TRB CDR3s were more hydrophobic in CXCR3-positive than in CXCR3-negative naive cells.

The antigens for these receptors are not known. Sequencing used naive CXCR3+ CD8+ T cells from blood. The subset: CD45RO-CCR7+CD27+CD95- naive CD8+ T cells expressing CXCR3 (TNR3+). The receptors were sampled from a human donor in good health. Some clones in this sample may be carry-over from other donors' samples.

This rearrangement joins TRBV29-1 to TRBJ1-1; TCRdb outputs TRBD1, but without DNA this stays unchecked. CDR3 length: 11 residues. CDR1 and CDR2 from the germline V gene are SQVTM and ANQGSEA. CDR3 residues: CSATEGTEAFF.

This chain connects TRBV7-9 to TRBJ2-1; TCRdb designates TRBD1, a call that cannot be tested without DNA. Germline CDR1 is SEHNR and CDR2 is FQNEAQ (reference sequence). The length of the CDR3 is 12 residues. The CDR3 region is CASDRLLNEQFF.

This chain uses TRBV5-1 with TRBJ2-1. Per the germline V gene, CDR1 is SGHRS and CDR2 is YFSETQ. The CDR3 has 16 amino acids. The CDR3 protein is CASSPLMETLYNEQFF.

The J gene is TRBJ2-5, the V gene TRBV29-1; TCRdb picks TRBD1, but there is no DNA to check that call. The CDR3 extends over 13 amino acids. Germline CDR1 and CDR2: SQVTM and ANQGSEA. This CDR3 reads CSVLQGSQETQYF.

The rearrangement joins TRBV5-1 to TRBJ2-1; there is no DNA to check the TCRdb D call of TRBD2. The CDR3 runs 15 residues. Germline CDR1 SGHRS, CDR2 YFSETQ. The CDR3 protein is CASSLASGLAGEQFF.

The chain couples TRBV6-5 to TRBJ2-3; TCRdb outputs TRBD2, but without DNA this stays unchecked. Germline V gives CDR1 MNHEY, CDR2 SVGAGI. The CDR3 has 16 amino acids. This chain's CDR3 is CASSYSLAGSPDTQYF.

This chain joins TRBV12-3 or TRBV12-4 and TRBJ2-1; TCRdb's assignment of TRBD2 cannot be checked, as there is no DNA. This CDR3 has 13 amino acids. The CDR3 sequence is CASRAGGYNEQFF.

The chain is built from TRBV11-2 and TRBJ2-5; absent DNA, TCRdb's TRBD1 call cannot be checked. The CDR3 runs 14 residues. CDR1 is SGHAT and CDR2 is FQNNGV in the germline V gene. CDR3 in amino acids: CASSSKNRGETQYF.

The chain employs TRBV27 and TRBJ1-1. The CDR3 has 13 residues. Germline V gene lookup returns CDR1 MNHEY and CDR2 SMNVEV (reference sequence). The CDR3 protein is CASSLSGRVEAFF.

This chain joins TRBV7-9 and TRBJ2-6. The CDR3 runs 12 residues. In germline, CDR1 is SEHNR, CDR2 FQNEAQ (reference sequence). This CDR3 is CASWSMANVLTF.

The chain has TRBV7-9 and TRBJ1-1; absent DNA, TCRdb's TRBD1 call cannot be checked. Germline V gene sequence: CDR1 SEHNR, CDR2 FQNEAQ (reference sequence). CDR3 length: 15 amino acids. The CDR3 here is CASSWGPEGDTEAFF. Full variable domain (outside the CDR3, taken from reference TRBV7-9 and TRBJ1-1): DTGVSQNPRHKITKRGQNVTFRCDPISEHNRLYWYRQTLGQGPEFLTYFQNEAQLEKSRLLSDRFSAERPKGSFSTLEIQRTEQGDSAMYLCASSWGPEGDTEAFFGQGTRLTVV.

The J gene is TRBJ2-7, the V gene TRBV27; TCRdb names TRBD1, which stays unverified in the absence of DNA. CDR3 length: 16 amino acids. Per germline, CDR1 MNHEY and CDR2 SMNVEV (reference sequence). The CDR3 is CASSLKGGQAVYEQYF.